The 10 T cell receptor beta chains below come from one sample, sequenced in a study of PD-L1 blockade in urothelial cancer (dated 2017 in TCRdb). Libraries were made using the immunoSEQ multiplex PCR assay. What TCRdb holds here is the immuneACCESS table cut down to in-frame rearrangements. Part of the clones is not present; checked against another copy, under half of the missing clones reflect an unresolved V gene, and the others are unexplained. Counted in this sample were some 41,000 clones; 70% to 90% of them appeared once. Over 2.5% of the sample belongs to the ten largest clones. Per the publication, the time point label means: peripheral blood 6 weeks after treatment start. Here the sequenced sample was PBMCs, taken around atezolizumab (anti-PD-L1) treatment. These TCRs come from a man aged 70-80 years with urothelial cancer.

V usage is TRBV18 and J usage is TRBJ2-3, with a possible D match to TRBD2 (6 bases). V was shortened by 3 bases and J by 1 base, with 11 bases between the two germline ends. The CDR3 totals 15 residues. CDR1 KGHSH and CDR2 LQKENI come from the germline V gene. CDR3 residues: CASSPGTPGTDTQYF. The CDR3 DNA reads TGTGCCAGCTCACCCGGGACTCCAGGCACAGATACGCAGTATTTT.

J is TRBJ1-5 and V is TRBV30; possibly TRBD1 for D (6 bases). Trimming stripped 2 bases from V and 5 bases from J, with 13 bases between. This CDR3 spans 14 amino acids. The germline CDR1 and CDR2 sequences are GTSNPN and SVGIG (reference sequence). DNA for the CDR3: TGTGCCTGGAGTTTACAGGGTGTGTATCAGCCCCAGCATTTT. Translation gives CAWSLQGVYQPQHF.

The chain joins TRBV9 to TRBJ2-5; D not resolved. The V gene's germline CDR1 is SGDLS and CDR2 YYNGEE. The CDR3 runs to 14 residues. Deletions cut 0 bases from V and 4 bases from J, with 10 bases between. CDR3 sequence reads: CASSVGLPGETQYF. As DNA, the CDR3 is TGTGCCAGCAGCGTAGGGCTACCGGGAGAGACCCAGTACTTC.

This sequence joins TRBV7-2 and TRBJ1-5, with 10 positions matching TRBD1. Germline CDR1 SGHTA, CDR2 FQGNSA. Unmatched junction bases numbered 4, after V lost 5 bases and J lost 3 bases. The CDR3 contains 15 residues. The CDR3 coding sequence is TGTGCCAGCAGCCGACAGGGGGCATTCAATCAGCCCCAGCATTTT. Translated, it gives CASSRQGAFNQPQHF.

The chain carries TRBV6-4 and TRBJ1-4; 7 nucleotides align to TRBD1. V lost 10 bases, J lost 5 bases, and 7 bases stayed unmatched. This CDR3 is 13 amino acids long. CDR1 MRHNA and CDR2 SNTAGT come from the germline V gene. As DNA, the CDR3 is TGTGCCAAACCTGTGGGACAGAATGAAAAACTGTTTTTT. Its protein product is CAKPVGQNEKLFF.

The chain joins TRBV18 to TRBJ2-3, with D perhaps matching TRBD1 (5 bases). CDR1 is KGHSH and CDR2 is LQKENI in the germline V gene. CDR3 length: 15 amino acids. The V end was cut by 0 bases, the J end by 3 bases, with 10 bases between. The CDR3 sequence: CASSPPGQGTDTQYF. The DNA of the CDR3 is TGTGCCAGCTCACCACCGGGTCAGGGAACAGATACGCAGTATTTT.

V gene TRBV2 combines with J gene TRBJ1-5; D is undetermined. V lost 0 bases, J lost 7 bases, and 10 bases lay in between. Per the germline V gene, CDR1 is SNHLY and CDR2 is FYNNEI. The CDR3 length is 14 residues. CDR3 in DNA: TGTGCCAGCAGTGAAGCGCCAGCGGGGCAGCCCCAGCATTTT. This encodes CASSEAPAGQPQHF. The variable domain in full, completed from reference TRBV2 and TRBJ1-5, reads EPEVTQTPSHQVTQMGQEVILRCVPISNHLYFYWYRQILGQKVEFLVSFYNNEISEKSEIFDDQFSVERPDGSNFTLKIRSTKLEDSAMYFCASSEAPAGQPQHFGDGTRLSIL.

The rearrangement joins TRBV5-6 to TRBJ1-2, with D maybe TRBD1 (5 bases). V was pared by 0 bases and J by 4 bases, with 16 bases between. Per germline, CDR1 SGHDT and CDR2 YYEEEE. This CDR3 has 16 amino acids. This chain's CDR3 is CASSLGERGEIYGYTF. The CDR3 DNA reads TGTGCCAGCAGCTTGGGGGAGCGGGGGGAGATCTATGGCTACACCTTC.

The chain has TRBV5-4 and TRBJ2-3; 10 bases align to TRBD2. The germline CDR1 and CDR2 sequences are SGHNT and YYREEE (reference sequence). The ends lost 2 bases at V and 0 bases at J; junction bases unmatched: 9. This CDR3 contains 18 residues. Written as DNA, the CDR3 is TGTGCCAGCAGCTTTCGGATCTGGACTAGCGGAAGCACAGATACGCAGTATTTT. Translated, it gives CASSFRIWTSGSTDTQYF.

This clone is a singleton in its sample. The rearrangement uses TRBV5-1 and TRBJ1-1, with 8 bases matching TRBD1. The CDR3 extends over 15 amino acids. V lost 4 bases and J lost 1; bases outside the gene matches: 6. From germline, CDR1 is SGHRS and CDR2 YFSETQ. CDR3 amino acids: CASSLGTGSNTEAFF. The CDR3 DNA reads as TGCGCCAGCAGCCTCGGGACAGGATCGAACACTGAAGCTTTCTTT.